The 6 T cell receptor beta chains below all came from one sample that was sequenced in a study of cytomegalovirus exposure and HLA in healthy donors. The PCR used 60 Vbeta and 13 Jbeta primers. Sequenced by immunoSEQ multiplex PCR; TCRdb stores in-frame clones only, minus some. The sample has tens of thousands of clones; more than 75% are singletons. The specimen was PBMCs. All receptors derive from a female donor in good health and CMV-seronegative.

This clone appeared once. The genes are TRBV7-9 and TRBJ1-2; D remains ambiguous. The CDR3 runs 13 residues. V was pared by 1 base and J by 6 bases, with 9 bases between. The V gene's germline CDR1 is SEHNR and CDR2 FQNEAQ (reference sequence). This CDR3 is CASSLEAGNGYTF. In nucleotides, the CDR3 is TGTGCCAGCAGCTTAGAGGCCGGGAATGGCTACACCTTC.

A word on this clone: This specimen includes other DNA sequences encoding the same CDR3. The rearrangement joins TRBV7-2 to TRBJ2-7, with D possibly being TRBD2 (6 bases). V was trimmed by 0 bases and J by 7 bases, leaving 13 bases between them. Looked up from germline, CDR1 is SGHTA and CDR2 is FQGNSA. The CDR3 has 14 residues. CDR3 in DNA: TGTGCCAGCAGCTTAGCGCTAGCGAGGGTGGAGCAGTACTTC. Protein sequence: CASSLALARVEQYF.

The chain uses TRBV13 and TRBJ2-3; 10 bases match TRBD2. This CDR3 is 15 amino acids long. With 5 bases clipped from V and 4 bases from J, the junction kept 6 bases outside the gene matches. The germline gives CDR1 PRHDT, CDR2 FYEKMQ (reference sequence). The CDR3 spells CASSPYGTSADTQYF. For the CDR3, the DNA is TGTGCCAGCAGCCCCTACGGGACTAGCGCAGATACGCAGTATTTT.

The chain carries TRBV19 and TRBJ2-3; maybe TRBD1 (5 bases). CDR3 size: 14 residues. The germline V and J ends were trimmed by 4 bases and 0 bases, with 8 bases remaining between them. The germline CDR1 and CDR2 sequences are LNHDA and SQIVND (reference sequence). The CDR3: CASSTRQSTDTQYF. In nucleotides, the CDR3 is TGTGCCAGTAGTACGCGACAGAGCACAGATACGCAGTATTTT.

This chain links TRBV2 with TRBJ1-6; 9 bases line up with TRBD1. CDR3 size: 16 residues. Germline trimming cut 7 bases from V and 6 bases from J; bases unmatched to any gene: 10. The V gene's germline CDR1 is SNHLY and CDR2 FYNNEI. The CDR3 is CASTTGGKSGNSPLHF. In nucleotides, the CDR3 is TGTGCCAGCACAACAGGGGGCAAAAGTGGTAATTCACCCCTCCACTTT. Full variable domain (remainder filled in from reference TRBV2 and TRBJ1-6): EPEVTQTPSHQVTQMGQEVILRCVPISNHLYFYWYRQILGQKVEFLVSFYNNEISEKSEIFDDQFSVERPDGSNFTLKIRSTKLEDSAMYFCASTTGGKSGNSPLHFGNGTRLTVT.

The J gene is TRBJ1-2, the V gene TRBV4-1, with TRBD1 matching 10 bases. The V and J ends lost 4 bases and 8 bases, in that order; junction bases with no gene match: 16. CDR1 and CDR2 (germline): MGHRA, YSYEKL. This CDR3 spans 17 amino acids. The CDR3 nucleotides are TGCGCCAGCAGCCGTCTCTCCGGGACAGGGGAAGGTGAAGGCTACACCTTC. It specifies CASSRLSGTGEGEGYTF.